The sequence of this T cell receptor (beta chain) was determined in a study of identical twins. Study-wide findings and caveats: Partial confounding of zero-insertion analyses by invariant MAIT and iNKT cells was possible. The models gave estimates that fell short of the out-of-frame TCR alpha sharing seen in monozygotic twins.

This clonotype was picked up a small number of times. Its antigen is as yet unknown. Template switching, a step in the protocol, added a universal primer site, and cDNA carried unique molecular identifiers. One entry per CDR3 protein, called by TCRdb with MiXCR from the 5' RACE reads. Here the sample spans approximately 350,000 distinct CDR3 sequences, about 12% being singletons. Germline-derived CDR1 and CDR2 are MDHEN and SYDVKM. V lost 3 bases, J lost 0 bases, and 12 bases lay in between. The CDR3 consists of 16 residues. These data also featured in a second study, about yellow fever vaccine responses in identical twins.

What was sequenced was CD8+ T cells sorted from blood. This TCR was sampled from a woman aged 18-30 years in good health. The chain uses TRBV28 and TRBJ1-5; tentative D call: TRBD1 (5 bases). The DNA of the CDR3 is TGTGCCAGCAGTTTCCTCCTGGGGGATAGCAATCAGCCCCAGCATTTT. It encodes CASSFLLGDSNQPQHF.